The 3 T cell receptor beta chains presented below share a single source sample, sequenced in a study of blood T cell repertoires in COVID-19. This table comes from immunoSEQ multiplex PCR, and its TCRdb copy is limited to in-frame clones, with some not included. In the table there are about 45,000 clones, about 85% of which are singletons. Sequenced sample: peripheral blood. Receptors were obtained from a woman of 80 years or more with acute or convalescent COVID-19.

The CDR3 loop reads CASSSTPGQGWGIQYF. The CDR3 region has the DNA TGTGCCAGTAGTTCAACTCCGGGACAGGGTTGGGGCATTCAGTACTTC. This sequence joins TRBV19 and TRBJ2-4, with TRBD1 identical over 9 bases. This CDR3 contains 16 residues. J gave up 9 bases and V 5 bases, and 14 bases lay outside the gene matches. The germline V gene has CDR1 LNHDA and CDR2 SQIVND (reference sequence).

The rearrangement uses TRBV6-5 and TRBJ1-5; 7 bases are shared with TRBD1. Per the germline V gene, CDR1 is MNHEY and CDR2 is SVGAGI. The junction had 8 bases not matched to a gene; V was cut back by 7 bases and J by 2 bases. CDR3 length: 15 amino acids. CDR3 bases: TGTGCCAGCATTTTCGACAGGGTCGGCAATCAGCCCCAGCATTTT. Its protein product is CASIFDRVGNQPQHF.

The rearrangement links TRBV7-9 to TRBJ1-2; TRBD1 matches at 10 bases. Germline lookup yields CDR1 SEHNR and CDR2 FQNEAQ (reference sequence). The length of the CDR3 is 18 residues. Trimming at V came to 10 bases and at J to 6 bases, leaving 23 bases not matched to a gene. The CDR3 loop is CATDPPPTSGTGVHGYTF. DNA for the CDR3: TGTGCCACCGACCCCCCCCCTACCTCCGGGACAGGGGTCCATGGCTACACCTTC. Using reference TRBV7-9 and TRBJ1-2 for the parts outside the CDR3, the full variable domain is DTGVSQNPRHKITKRGQNVTFRCDPISEHNRLYWYRQTLGQGPEFLTYFQNEAQLEKSRLLSDRFSAERPKGSFSTLEIQRTEQGDSAMYLCATDPPPTSGTGVHGYTFGSGTRLTVV.